This T cell receptor beta chain is from a study of blood T cell repertoires in COVID-19. Germline CDR1 and CDR2: SGDLS and YYNGEE. This CDR3 contains 14 residues. With V trimmed by 4 bases and J by 7 bases, 6 bases remained unmatched. Generated by immunoSEQ multiplex PCR, the TCRdb table keeps only in-frame clones and is missing some. Of about 40,000 clones in the sample, approximately 84% were seen once. The sequenced sample was peripheral blood. The chain carries TRBV9 and TRBJ1-4; TRBD1 agrees at 8 bases. The receptor was isolated from a human donor in a cohort sampled during active COVID-19. This CDR3 reads CASSPQGAGEKLFF. The DNA of the CDR3 is TGTGCCAGCAGCCCCCAGGGGGCTGGTGAAAAACTGTTTTTT.